The T cell receptor (beta chain) under discussion was sequenced for a study of blood T cell repertoires in COVID-19. Generated by immunoSEQ multiplex PCR, the TCRdb table keeps only in-frame clones and is missing some. The data show a few hundred thousand clones, roughly 90% seen once. Germline trimming cut 7 bases from V and 1 base from J; bases unmatched to any gene: 7. Germline CDR1 LNHDA, CDR2 SQIVND (reference sequence). The CDR3 covers 15 residues. The sequence was collected from a woman aged 40 to 50 who had been exposed to COVID-19. The sequencing sample was made of PBMCs or T cells enriched from blood (not recorded which). The chain combines TRBV19 with TRBJ1-1; 9 nucleotides align to TRBD1. DNA for the CDR3: TGTGCCAGTAACCTCCCGGGACAGGGGAACACTGAAGCTTTCTTT. Its translation is CASNLPGQGNTEAFF.